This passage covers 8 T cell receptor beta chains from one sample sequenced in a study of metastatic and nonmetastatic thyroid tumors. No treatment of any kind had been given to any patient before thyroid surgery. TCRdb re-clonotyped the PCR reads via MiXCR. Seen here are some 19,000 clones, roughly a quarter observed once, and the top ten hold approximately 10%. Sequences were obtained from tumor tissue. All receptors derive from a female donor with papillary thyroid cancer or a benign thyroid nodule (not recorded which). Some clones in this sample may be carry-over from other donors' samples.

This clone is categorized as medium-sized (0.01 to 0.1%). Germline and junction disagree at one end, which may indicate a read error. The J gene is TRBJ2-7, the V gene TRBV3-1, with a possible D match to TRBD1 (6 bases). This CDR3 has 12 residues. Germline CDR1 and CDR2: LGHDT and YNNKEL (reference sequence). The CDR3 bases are TGTGCCAGCAGCCCTATAGCAGGGGCCTTCTCATTC. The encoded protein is CASSPIAGAFSF.

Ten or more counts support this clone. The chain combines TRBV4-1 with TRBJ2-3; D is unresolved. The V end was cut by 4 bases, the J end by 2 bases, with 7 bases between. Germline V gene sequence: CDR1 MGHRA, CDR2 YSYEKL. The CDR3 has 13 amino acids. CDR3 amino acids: CASSRAITDTQYF. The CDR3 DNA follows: TGCGCCAGCAGCCGTGCAATCACAGATACGCAGTATTTT.

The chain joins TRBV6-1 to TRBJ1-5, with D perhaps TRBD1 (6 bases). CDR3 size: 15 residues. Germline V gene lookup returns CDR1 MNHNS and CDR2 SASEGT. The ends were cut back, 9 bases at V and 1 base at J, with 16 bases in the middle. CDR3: CASVWGRGSNQPQHF. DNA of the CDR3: TGTGCCAGTGTGTGGGGGCGCGGGAGCAATCAGCCCCAGCATTTT.

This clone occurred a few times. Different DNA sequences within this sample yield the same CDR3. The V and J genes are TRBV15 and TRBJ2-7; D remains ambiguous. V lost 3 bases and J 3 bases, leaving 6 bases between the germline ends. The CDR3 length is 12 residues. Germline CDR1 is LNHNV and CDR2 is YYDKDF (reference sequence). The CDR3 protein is CATSREYYEQYF. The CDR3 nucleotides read TGTGCCACCAGCAGGGAATACTACGAGCAGTACTTC.

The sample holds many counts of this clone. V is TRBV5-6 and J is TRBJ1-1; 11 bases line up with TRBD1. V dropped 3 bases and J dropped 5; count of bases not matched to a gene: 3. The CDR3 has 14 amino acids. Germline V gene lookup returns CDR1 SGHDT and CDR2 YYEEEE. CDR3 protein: CASSWDRGLTEAFF. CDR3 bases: TGTGCCAGCAGCTGGGACAGGGGGTTAACTGAAGCTTTCTTT.

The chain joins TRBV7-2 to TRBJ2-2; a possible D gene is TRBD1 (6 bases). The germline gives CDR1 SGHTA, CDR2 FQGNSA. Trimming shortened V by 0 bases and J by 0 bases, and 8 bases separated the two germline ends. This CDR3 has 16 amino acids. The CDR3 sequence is CASSLARTANTGELFF. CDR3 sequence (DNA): TGTGCCAGCAGCTTAGCAAGGACAGCGAACACCGGGGAGCTGTTTTTT.

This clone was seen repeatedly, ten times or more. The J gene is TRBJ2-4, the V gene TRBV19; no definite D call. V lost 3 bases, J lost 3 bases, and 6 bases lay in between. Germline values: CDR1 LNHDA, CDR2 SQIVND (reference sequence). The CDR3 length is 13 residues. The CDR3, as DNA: TGTGCCAGTAGTATTCCCTACAAAAACATTCAGTACTTC. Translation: CASSIPYKNIQYF.

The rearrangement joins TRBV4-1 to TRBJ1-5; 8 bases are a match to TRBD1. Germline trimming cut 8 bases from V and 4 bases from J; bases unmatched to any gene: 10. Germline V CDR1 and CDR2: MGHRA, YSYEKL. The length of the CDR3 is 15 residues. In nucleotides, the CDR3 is TGCGCCAGCGCCCCCCGGACAGGGCGGAATCAGCCCCAGCATTTT. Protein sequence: CASAPRTGRNQPQHF.